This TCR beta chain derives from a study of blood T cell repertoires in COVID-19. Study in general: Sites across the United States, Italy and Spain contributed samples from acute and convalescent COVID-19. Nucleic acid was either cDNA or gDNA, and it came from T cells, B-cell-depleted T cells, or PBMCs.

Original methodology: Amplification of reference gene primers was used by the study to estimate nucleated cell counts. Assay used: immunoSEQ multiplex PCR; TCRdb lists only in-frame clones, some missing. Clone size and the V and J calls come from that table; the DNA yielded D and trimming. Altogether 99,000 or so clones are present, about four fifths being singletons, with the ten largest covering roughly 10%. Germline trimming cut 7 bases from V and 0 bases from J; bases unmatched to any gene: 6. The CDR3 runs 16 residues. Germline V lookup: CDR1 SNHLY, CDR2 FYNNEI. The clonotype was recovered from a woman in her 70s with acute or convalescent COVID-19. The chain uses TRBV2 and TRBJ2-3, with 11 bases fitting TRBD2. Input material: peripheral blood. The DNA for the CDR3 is TGTGCCAGCATCCTATGGACTAGCGGGAGCACAGATACGCAGTATTTT. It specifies CASILWTSGSTDTQYF.